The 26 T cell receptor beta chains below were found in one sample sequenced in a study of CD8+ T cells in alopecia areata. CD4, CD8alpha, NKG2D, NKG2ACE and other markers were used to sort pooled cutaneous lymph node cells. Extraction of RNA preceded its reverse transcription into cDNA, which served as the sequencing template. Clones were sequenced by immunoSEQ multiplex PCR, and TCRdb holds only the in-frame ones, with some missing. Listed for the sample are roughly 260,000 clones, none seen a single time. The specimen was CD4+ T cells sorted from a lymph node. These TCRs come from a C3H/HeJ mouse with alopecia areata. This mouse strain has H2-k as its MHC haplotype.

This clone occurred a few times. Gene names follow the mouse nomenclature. CDR3 DNA, as far as it was read: TGTGCCAGCGGTGACCGGGCTGGGGGGGAGGACGGG. Translation gives CASGDRAGGEDG. The entire CDR3 reads CASGDRAGGEDGQLYF. The chain carries TRBV13-2 and TRBJ2-2; TRBD2 matches 9 bases. The observed sequence ends 4 residues before the CDR3 terminus, with the missing tail filled in from the germline J gene. This CDR3 contains 16 residues. Germline CDR1 reads NNHNN; CDR2 reads SYGAGS (reference sequence).

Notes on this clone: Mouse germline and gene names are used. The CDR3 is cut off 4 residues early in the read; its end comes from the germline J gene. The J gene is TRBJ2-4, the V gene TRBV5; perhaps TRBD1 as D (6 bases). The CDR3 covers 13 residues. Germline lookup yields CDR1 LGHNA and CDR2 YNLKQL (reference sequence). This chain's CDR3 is CASSHPRGNTLYF. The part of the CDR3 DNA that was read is TGTGCCAGCAGCCACCCCAGGGGTAAC.

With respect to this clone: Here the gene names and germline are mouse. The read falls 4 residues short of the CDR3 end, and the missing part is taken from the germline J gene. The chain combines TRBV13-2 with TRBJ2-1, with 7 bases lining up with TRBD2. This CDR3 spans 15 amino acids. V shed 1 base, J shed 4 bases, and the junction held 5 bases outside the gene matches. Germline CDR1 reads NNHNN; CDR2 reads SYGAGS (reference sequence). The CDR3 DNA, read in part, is TGTGCCAGCGGTGATATAACTGGGGCGTATGCT. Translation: CASGDITGAYA. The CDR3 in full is CASGDITGAYAEQFF.

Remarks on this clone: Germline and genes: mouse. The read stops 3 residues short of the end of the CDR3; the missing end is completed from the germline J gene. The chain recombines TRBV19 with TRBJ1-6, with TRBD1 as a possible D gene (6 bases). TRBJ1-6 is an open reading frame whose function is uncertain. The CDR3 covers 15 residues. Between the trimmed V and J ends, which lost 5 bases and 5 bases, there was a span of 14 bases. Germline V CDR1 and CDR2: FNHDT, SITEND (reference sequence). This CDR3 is CASSLNRANNSPLYF. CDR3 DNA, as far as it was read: TGTGCCAGCAGCCTAAACAGGGCTAATAATTCGCCC.

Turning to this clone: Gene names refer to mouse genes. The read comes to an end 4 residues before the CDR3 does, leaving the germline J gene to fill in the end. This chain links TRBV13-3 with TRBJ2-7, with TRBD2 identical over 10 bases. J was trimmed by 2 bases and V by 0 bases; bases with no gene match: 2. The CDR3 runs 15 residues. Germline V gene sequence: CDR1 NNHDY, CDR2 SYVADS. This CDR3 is CASSDGTGGPYEQYF. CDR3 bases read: TGTGCCAGCAGTGATGGGACTGGGGGACCCTAT.

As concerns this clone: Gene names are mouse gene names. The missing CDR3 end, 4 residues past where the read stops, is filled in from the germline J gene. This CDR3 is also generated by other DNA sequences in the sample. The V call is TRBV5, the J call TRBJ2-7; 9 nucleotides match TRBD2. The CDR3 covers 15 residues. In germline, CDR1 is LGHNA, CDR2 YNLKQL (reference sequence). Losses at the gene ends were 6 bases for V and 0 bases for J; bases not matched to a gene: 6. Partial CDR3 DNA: TGTGCCAGCAGTCCTGACTGGGGGAGCTCCTAT. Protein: CASSPDWGSSY. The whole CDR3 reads CASSPDWGSSYEQYF.

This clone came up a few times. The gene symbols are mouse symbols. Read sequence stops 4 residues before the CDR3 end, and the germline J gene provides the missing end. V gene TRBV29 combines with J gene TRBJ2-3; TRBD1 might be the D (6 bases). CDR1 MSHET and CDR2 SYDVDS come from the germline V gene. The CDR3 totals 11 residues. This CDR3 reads CAARDKETLYF. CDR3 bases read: TGTGCTGCTCGGGACAAAGAA.

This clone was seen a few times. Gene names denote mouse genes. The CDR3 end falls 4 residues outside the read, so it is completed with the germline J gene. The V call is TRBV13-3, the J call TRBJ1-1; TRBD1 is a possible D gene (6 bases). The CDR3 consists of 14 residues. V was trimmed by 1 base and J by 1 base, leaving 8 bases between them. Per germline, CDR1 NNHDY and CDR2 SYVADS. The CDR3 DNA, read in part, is TGTGCCAGCAGTGATTACAGGGAAAACACA. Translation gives CASSDYRENT. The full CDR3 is CASSDYRENTEVFF.

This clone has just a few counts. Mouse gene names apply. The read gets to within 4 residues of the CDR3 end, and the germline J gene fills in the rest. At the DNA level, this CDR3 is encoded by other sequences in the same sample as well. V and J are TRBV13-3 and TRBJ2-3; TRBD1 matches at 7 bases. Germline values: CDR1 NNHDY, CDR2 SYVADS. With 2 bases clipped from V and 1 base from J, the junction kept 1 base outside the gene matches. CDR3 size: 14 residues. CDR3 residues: CASSEGQGAETLYF. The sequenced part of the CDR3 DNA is TGTGCCAGCAGTGAAGGACAGGGTGCAGAA.

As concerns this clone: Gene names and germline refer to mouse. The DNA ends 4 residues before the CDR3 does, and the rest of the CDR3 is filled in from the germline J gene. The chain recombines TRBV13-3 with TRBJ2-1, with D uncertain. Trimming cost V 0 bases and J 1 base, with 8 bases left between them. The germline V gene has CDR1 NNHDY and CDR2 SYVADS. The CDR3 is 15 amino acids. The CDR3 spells CASSDARRNYAEQFF. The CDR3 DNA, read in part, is TGTGCCAGCAGTGATGCCCGCAGAAACTATGCT.

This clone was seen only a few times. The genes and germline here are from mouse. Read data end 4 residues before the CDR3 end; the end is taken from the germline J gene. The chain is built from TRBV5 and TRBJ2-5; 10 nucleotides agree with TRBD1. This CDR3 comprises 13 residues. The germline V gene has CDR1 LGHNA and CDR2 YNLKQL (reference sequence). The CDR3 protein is CASSGDRGDTQYF. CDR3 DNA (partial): TGTGCCAGCAGCGGGGACAGGGGAGAC.

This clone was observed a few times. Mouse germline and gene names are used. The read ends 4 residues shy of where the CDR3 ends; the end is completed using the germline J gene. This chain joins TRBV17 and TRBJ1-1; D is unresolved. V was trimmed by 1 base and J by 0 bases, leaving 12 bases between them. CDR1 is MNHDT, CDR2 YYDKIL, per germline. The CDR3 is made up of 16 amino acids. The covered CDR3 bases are TGTGCTAGCAGTAGAGTCCCCGACAATGCAAACACA. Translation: CASSRVPDNANT. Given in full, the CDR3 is CASSRVPDNANTEVFF.

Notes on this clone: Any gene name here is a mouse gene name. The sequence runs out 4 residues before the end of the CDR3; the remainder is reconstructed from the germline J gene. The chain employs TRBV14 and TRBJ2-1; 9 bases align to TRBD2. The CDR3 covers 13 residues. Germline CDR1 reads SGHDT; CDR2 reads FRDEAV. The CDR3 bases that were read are TGTGCCAGCAGTCGGACTGGGGCCGCT. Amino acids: CASSRTGAA. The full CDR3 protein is CASSRTGAAEQFF.

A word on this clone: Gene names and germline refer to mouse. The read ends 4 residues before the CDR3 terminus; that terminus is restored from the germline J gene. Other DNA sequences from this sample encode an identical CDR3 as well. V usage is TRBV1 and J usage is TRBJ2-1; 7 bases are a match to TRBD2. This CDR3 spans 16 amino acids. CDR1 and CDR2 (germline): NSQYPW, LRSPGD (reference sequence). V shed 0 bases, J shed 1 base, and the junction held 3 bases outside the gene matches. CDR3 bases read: TGCACCTGCAGTGCAGATCACTGGGGAAACTATGCT. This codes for CTCSADHWGNYA. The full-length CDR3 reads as CTCSADHWGNYAEQFF.

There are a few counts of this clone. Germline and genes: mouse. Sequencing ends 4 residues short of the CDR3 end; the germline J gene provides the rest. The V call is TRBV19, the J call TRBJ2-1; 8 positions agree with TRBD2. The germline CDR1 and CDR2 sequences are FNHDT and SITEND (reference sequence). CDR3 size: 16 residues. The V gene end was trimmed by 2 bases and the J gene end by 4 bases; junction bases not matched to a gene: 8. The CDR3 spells CASSIRLGGRYAEQFF. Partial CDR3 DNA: TGTGCCAGCAGTATCCGGCTGGGGGGTAGGTATGCT.

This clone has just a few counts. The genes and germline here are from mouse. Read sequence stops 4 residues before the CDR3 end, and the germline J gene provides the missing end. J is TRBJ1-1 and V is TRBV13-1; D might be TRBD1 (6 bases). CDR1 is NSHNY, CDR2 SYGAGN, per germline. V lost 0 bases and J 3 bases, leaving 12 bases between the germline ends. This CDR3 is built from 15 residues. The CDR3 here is CASSDARGWDTEVFF. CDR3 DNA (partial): TGTGCCAGCAGTGATGCAAGGGGGTGGGACACA.

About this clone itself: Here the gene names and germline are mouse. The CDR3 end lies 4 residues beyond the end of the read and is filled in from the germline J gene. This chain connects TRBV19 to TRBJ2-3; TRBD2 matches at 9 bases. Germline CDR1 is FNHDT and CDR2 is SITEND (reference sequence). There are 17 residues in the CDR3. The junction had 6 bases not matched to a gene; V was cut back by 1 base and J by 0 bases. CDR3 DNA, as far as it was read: TGTGCCAGCAGTATACCCCTAGGACTGGGGAGTGCAGAA. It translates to CASSIPLGLGSAE. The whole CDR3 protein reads CASSIPLGLGSAETLYF.

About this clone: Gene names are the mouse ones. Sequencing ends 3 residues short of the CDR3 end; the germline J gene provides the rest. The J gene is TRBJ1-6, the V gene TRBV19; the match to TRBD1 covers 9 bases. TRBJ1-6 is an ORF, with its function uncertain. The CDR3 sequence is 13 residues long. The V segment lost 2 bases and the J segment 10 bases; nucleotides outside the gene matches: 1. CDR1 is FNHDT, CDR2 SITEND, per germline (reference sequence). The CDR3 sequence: CASSMGQGSPLYF. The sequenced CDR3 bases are TGTGCCAGCAGTATGGGACAGGGATCGCCC.

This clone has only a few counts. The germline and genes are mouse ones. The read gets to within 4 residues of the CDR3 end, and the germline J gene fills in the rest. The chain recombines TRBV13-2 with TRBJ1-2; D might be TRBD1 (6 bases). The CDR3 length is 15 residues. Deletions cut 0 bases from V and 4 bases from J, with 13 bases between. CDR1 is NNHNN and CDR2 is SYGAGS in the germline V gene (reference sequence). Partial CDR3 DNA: TGTGCCAGCGGTGATGCGGACAAAGGGGGCTCC. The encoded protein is CASGDADKGGS. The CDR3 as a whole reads CASGDADKGGSDYTF.

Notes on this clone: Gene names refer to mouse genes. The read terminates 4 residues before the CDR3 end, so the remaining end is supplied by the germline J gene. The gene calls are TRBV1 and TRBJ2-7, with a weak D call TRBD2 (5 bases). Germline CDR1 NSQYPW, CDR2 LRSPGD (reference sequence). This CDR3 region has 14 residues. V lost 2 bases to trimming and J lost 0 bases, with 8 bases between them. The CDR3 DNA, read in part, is TGCACCTGCAGTGCATCTGGGAGCTCCTAT. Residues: CTCSASGSSY. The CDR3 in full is CTCSASGSSYEQYF.

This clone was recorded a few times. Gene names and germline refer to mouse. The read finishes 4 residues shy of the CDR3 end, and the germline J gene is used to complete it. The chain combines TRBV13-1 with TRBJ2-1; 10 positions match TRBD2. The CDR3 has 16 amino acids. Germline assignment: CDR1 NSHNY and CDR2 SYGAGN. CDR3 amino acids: CASSDAWTGGLAEQFF. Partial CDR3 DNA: TGTGCCAGCAGTGATGCTTGGACTGGGGGTTTGGCT.

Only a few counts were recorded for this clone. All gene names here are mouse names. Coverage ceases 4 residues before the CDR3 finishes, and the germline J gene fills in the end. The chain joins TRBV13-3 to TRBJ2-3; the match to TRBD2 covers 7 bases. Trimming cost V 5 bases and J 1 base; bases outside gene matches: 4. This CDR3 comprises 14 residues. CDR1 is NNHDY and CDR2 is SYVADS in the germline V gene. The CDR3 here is CASSPDWGAETLYF. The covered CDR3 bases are TGTGCCAGCAGCCCTGACTGGGGTGCAGAA.

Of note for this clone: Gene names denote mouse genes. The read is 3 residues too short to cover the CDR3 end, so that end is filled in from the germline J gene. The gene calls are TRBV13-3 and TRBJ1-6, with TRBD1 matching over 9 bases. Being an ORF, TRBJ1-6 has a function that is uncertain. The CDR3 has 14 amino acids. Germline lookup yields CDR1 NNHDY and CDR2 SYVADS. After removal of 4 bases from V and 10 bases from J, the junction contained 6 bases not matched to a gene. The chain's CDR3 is CASSLGQGGSPLYF. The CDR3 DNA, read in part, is TGTGCCAGCAGTTTGGGACAGGGAGGGTCGCCC.

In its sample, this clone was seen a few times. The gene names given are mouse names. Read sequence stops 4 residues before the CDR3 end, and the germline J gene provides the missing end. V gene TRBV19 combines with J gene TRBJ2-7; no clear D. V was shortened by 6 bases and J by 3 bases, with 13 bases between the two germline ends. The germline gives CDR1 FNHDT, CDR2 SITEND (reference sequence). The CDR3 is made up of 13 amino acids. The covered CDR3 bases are TGTGCCAGCAAGCCCTCCCGCAGCTAT. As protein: CASKPSRSY. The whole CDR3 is CASKPSRSYEQYF.

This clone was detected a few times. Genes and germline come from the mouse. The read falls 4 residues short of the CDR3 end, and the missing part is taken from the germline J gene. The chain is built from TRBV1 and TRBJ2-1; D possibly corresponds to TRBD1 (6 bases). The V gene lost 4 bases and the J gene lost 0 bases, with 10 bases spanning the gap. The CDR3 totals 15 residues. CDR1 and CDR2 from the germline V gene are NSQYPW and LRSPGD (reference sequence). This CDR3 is CTCSGPGHNYAEQFF. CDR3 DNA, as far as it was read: TGCACCTGCAGTGGTCCGGGACATAACTATGCT.

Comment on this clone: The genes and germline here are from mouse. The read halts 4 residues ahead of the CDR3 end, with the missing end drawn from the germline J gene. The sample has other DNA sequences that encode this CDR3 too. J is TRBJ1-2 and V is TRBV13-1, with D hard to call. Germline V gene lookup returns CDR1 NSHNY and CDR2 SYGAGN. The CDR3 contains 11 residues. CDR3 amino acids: CASSDASDYTF. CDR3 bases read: TGTGCCAGCAGTGATGCTTCC.